This T cell receptor (beta chain) was found in a study of vaccination and CD4 T cells after COVID-19. Cultured CD4+ T cells had their DNA profiled by the Oncomine TCR Beta short-read assay. Genomic DNA was extracted from cultured CD4+ T cells. Via MiXCR, TCRdb re-called the PCR reads, giving one row per CDR3 protein. Here the sample spans around 16,000 distinct CDR3 sequences, around half being singletons. V was clipped by 6 bases and J by 0 bases, with 6 bases between them. CDR1 DFQATT and CDR2 SNEGSKA come from the germline V gene (reference sequence). This CDR3 is 12 amino acids long. In the case of this clonotype: Its matching antigen is unknown.

As to treatment: approximately nine-day PBMC culture with coronavirus spike peptide pools or control peptides (ViraFEST assay). The material sequenced was CD4+ T cells from blood, cultured in vitro, taken before SARS-CoV-2 vaccination. This chain uses TRBV20-1 with TRBJ1-3, with D uncertain. The receptor was derived from a human donor who had recovered from COVID-19. DNA of the CDR3: TGCAGTGCGCAACCCTCTGGAAACACCATATATTTT. This gives the protein CSAQPSGNTIYF.